What follows describes a single T cell receptor (beta chain). Assay: immunoSEQ multiplex PCR; the TCRdb copy retains only in-frame clones and omits some. The sample shows about 280,000 clones, around 84% of them seen only once. The data belong to a study of blood T cell repertoires in COVID-19. The study drew participants aged roughly 18 to 95 years from under 30 US areas. Donors were grouped by their self-reported clinical history. All recovered Cohort 3 donors got two negative PCRs, got clearance, or saw symptom resolution. This clonotype originated in a woman between 50 and 59 years old who had recovered from COVID-19. The sample was PBMCs or T cells enriched from blood (not recorded which).

The CDR3 coding sequence is TGTGCCAGCAGCCCCCGACTAGCGCTCTTCACAGATACGCAGTATTTT. This codes for CASSPRLALFTDTQYF. This chain joins TRBV27 and TRBJ2-3; 8 bases are shared with TRBD2. The CDR3 sequence is 16 residues long. With 6 bases clipped from V and 2 bases from J, the junction kept 10 bases outside the gene matches. Looked up from germline, CDR1 is MNHEY and CDR2 is SMNVEV (reference sequence).